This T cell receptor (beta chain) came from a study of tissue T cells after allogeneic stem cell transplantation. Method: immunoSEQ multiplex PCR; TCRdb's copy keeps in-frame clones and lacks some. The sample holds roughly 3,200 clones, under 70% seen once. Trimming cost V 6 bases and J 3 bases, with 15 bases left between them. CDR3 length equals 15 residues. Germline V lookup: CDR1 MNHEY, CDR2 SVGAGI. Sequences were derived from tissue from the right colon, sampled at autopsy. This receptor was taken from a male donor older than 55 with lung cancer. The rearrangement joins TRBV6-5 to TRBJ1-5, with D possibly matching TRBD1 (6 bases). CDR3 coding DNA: TGTGCCAGCAGACTAGACAGGACTTCCAATCAGCCCCAGCATTTT. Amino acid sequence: CASRLDRTSNQPQHF.